This is a list of T cell receptor beta chains from one sample in a study of OX40 agonist ivuxolimab in advanced cancers. TCRdb keeps only in-frame clones here, not all; method: immunoSEQ multiplex PCR. The profile shows about 20,000 clones, around 90% of them singletons. This specimen consisted of CD4+ or CD8+ T cells sorted from blood, obtained in a trial of the OX40 agonist ivuxolimab. The receptors shown here come from an adult with an advanced solid tumor such as melanoma, head and neck, liver or kidney cancer. Both conserved end residues are part of each CDR3. The D gene is left open where the match is weak. Expanded clones get a size class; other rows say once, few or many, or leave the size out.

cdr3_aa: CASSETGETGELFF; cdr3_nt: TGTGCCAGCAGTGAAACGGGGGAAACCGGGGAGCTGTTTTTT; clone_size: -; v_call: TRBV6-4; d_call: -; j_call: TRBJ2-2
cdr3_aa: CASRGGGRDYNEQFF; cdr3_nt: TGTGCCTCTAGGGGGGGTGGCAGGGACTACAATGAGCAGTTCTTC; clone_size: -; v_call: TRBV30; d_call: -; j_call: TRBJ2-1
cdr3_aa: CASSLDRETYNSPLHF; cdr3_nt: TGTGCCAGCAGCTTGGACAGGGAGACTTATAATTCACCCCTCCACTTT; clone_size: -; v_call: TRBV5-4; d_call: -; j_call: TRBJ1-6
cdr3_aa: CASSGPDREPLSNQPQHF; cdr3_nt: TGTGCCAGCAGTGGGCCGGACAGGGAACCTCTTAGCAATCAGCCCCAGCATTTT; clone_size: -; v_call: TRBV6-1; d_call: TRBD1; j_call: TRBJ1-5
cdr3_aa: CASSQDEGVGDTEAFF; cdr3_nt: TGTGCCAGCAGCCAAGATGAAGGGGTTGGCGACACTGAAGCTTTCTTT; clone_size: medium-sized; v_call: TRBV4-2; d_call: -; j_call: TRBJ1-1
cdr3_aa: CASSLRPEGASGELFF; cdr3_nt: TGCGCCAGCAGCTTGCGTCCCGAGGGGGCCAGCGGGGAGCTGTTTTTT; clone_size: -; v_call: TRBV5-1; d_call: TRBD1; j_call: TRBJ2-2
cdr3_aa: CAWSLGGTEKLFF; cdr3_nt: TGTGCCTGGAGTCTTGGGGGGACGGAAAAACTGTTTTTT; clone_size: -; v_call: TRBV30; d_call: -; j_call: TRBJ1-4
cdr3_aa: CASSDWFGQGQFF; cdr3_nt: TGTGCCAGCAGTGACTGGTTTGGGCAGGGGCAGTTCTTC; clone_size: -; v_call: TRBV2; d_call: -; j_call: TRBJ2-1
cdr3_aa: CASSPGQGNTEAFF; cdr3_nt: TGTGCCAGCAGCCCGGGACAGGGAAACACTGAAGCTTTCTTT; clone_size: -; v_call: TRBV7-2; d_call: TRBD1; j_call: TRBJ1-1
cdr3_aa: CASSEWVGGNTQYF; cdr3_nt: TGTGCCAGCAGTGAGTGGGTGGGCGGCAATACGCAGTATTTT; clone_size: -; v_call: TRBV2; d_call: -; j_call: TRBJ2-3
cdr3_aa: CASSPTGGARNTEAFF; cdr3_nt: TGTGCCAGTAGCCCTACAGGGGGCGCGAGGAACACTGAAGCTTTCTTT; clone_size: -; v_call: TRBV19; d_call: TRBD1; j_call: TRBJ1-1
cdr3_aa: CASSEAGQLNTEAFF; cdr3_nt: TGTGCCAGCAGTGAAGCAGGACAGTTGAACACTGAAGCTTTCTTT; clone_size: -; v_call: TRBV6-1; d_call: -; j_call: TRBJ1-1
cdr3_aa: CAWSNPGPLYEQYF; cdr3_nt: TGTGCCTGGAGTAACCCGGGACCCCTCTACGAGCAGTACTTC; clone_size: -; v_call: TRBV30; d_call: -; j_call: TRBJ2-7
cdr3_aa: CASSEAWQGWTEAFF; cdr3_nt: TGTGCCAGCAGTGAAGCCTGGCAGGGGTGGACTGAAGCTTTCTTT; clone_size: -; v_call: TRBV6-1; d_call: -; j_call: TRBJ1-1
cdr3_aa: CASPDRGTYNEQFF; cdr3_nt: TGTGCCAGCCCTGACAGGGGGACCTACAATGAGCAGTTCTTC; clone_size: once; v_call: TRBV2; d_call: TRBD1; j_call: TRBJ2-1
cdr3_aa: CASSIAGSANIQYF; cdr3_nt: TGTGCCAGTAGTATTGCAGGGTCAGCGAACATTCAGTACTTC; clone_size: -; v_call: TRBV19; d_call: -; j_call: TRBJ2-4
cdr3_aa: CAWSVSWNNYGYTF; cdr3_nt: TGTGCCTGGAGTGTATCATGGAATAACTATGGCTACACCTTC; clone_size: -; v_call: TRBV30; d_call: -; j_call: TRBJ1-2
cdr3_aa: CAWSFGLSYEQYF; cdr3_nt: TGTGCCTGGAGTTTTGGCCTCTCCTACGAGCAGTACTTC; clone_size: -; v_call: TRBV30; d_call: -; j_call: TRBJ2-7
cdr3_aa: CANPGPPGIAKNIQYF; cdr3_nt: TGCGCCAACCCGGGACCGCCGGGGATAGCCAAAAACATTCAGTACTTC; clone_size: -; v_call: TRBV10-1; d_call: -; j_call: TRBJ2-4
cdr3_aa: CASSSPDRLNEKLFF; cdr3_nt: TGTGCCAGCAGCTCACCGGACAGGCTTAATGAAAAACTGTTTTTT; clone_size: once; v_call: TRBV7-9; d_call: TRBD1; j_call: TRBJ1-4
cdr3_aa: CAISEDTEAFF; cdr3_nt: TGTGCCATCAGTGAGGACACTGAAGCTTTCTTT; clone_size: -; v_call: TRBV10-3; d_call: -; j_call: TRBJ1-1
cdr3_aa: CASSDSGGLETQYF; cdr3_nt: TGTGCCAGCAGTGATTCGGGGGGGCTTGAGACCCAGTACTTC; clone_size: once; v_call: TRBV2; d_call: TRBD2; j_call: TRBJ2-5
cdr3_aa: CASSLGTVNSPLHF; cdr3_nt: TGTGCCAGCAGCCTGGGGACAGTTAATTCACCCCTCCACTTT; clone_size: -; v_call: TRBV27; d_call: TRBD1; j_call: TRBJ1-6
cdr3_aa: CASSCRQGHSGNTIYF; cdr3_nt: TGTGCCAGCAGCTGTCGTCAGGGACACTCTGGAAACACCATATATTTT; clone_size: -; v_call: TRBV7-4; d_call: -; j_call: TRBJ1-3
cdr3_aa: CASSIGLAGVRPVETQYF; cdr3_nt: TGTGCCAGCAGCATTGGACTAGCGGGGGTGAGACCGGTGGAGACCCAGTACTTC; clone_size: -; v_call: TRBV5-6; d_call: TRBD2; j_call: TRBJ2-5
cdr3_aa: CASELVTNEKLFF; cdr3_nt: TGTGCCAGCGAACTTGTGACTAATGAAAAACTGTTTTTT; clone_size: -; v_call: TRBV6-1; d_call: -; j_call: TRBJ1-4